This entry is about one T cell receptor (beta chain). The antigen it recognizes is unknown. A much larger clone is a single base away; this may be a read error. Amplification of TCR beta CDR3 regions was carried out from RNA transcripts. The TCR CDR3 was subjected to a first round of RT-PCR using the HTBI primer set and the Qiagen OneStep RT-PCR kit. A second multiplex PCR round built the libraries, followed by size selection and purification. Libraries were sequenced paired-end with 100 bp reads on an Illumina HiSeq2000. Processing in the source paper ran as follows. SOAPnuke was used to process the raw data, removing reads that contained adapters or uncalled bases, had a mean Phred below 15, or lacked an exact match to the constant primer or identifier. COPE v1.2.5 was used to merge the high-quality paired reads, and each unique nucleotide sequence was defined as a clonotype. MiTCR v1.1 was used to align the clonotypes against IMGT TRBV, TRBD and TRBJ reference segments. Only V-J combinations with frequency above 0.0001, covering about 99% of repertoires, were analysed. The TCS score was defined as the ratio of F50 (clonal expansion) to E x V (chaos), calculated using BLOSUM62-based TCRdist between CDR3 peptides within each V-J. Welch's t-statistics and random forest reduced around 520 V-J features to roughly 13, which were used in a naive Bayes classifier (R e1071). TCRdb redid the processing of the public reads, applying fastp at Q25 and MiXCR, and retained in-frame beta chains. When rows share a CDR3 protein, they turn into one entry using the most common DNA and genes. The V and J calls were determined by TCRdb, not by the authors. The sample profile shows around 350,000 distinct CDR3 sequences; about 14% of them were found once. The ten largest clones represent around 20% of the sample.

These data belong to a study of T cells in Graves' hyperthyroidism and ophthalmopathy (dated by TCRdb to the late 2010s). Context from the whole study: Peripheral blood samples were taken at initial diagnosis, before any treatment was given. TCR V-J signatures able to tell the groups apart were searched for in a discovery cohort of approximately 95 patients, of whom more than 40 had Graves' ophthalmopathy and some 60 had stable Graves' hyperthyroidism. Prospective prediction of ophthalmopathy was tested in an independent validation cohort of some 20 hyperthyroidism patients and around 16 patients who later progressed to ophthalmopathy. The approximately 90 discovery patients were divided at random into training and test sets in a 7:3 ratio. Thyroid tissue and blood T-cell repertoires from about six Graves' hyperthyroidism patients were also compared in the study. Once sampling was done, hyperthyroidism patients were given methimazole at a starting dose of 30 mg daily, whereas ophthalmopathy patients were given high-dose intravenous methylprednisolone. TCR Vbeta CDR3 sequencing of 120 to 150 peripheral blood samples (approximately 44 ophthalmopathy, roughly 74 hyperthyroidism and some 17 progressor patients) is reported in the paper. What the work shows at the level of the full study, not this receptor alone: No statistical method was used to set the sample size in advance, and investigators knew the group allocation. A 13 V-J signature model separated ophthalmopathy from stable hyperthyroidism, with roughly 88% sensitivity and 81.08% specificity in cross-validation and 80%/75% in testing. Most expanded thyroid clonotypes (frequency above 0.001) were also detected in blood, a finding suggesting that blood repertoires may reflect thyroid immune responses. In validation, the model predicted progression to ophthalmopathy with 55% to 71% sensitivity and roughly 75% specificity, a median of 6.5 months before onset.

Moderately to severely active disease, a Clinical Activity Score of at least 3, a NOSPECS grade of at least 4, and a duration under 3 months were present in ophthalmopathy patients. Any patient with an uncontrolled infection, another autoimmune disease, pregnancy or lactation was excluded. Diagnoses were based on clinical symptoms, serum thyroxine and TRAb, thyroid ultrasound and orbital computed tomography. Ficoll-Paque density gradient centrifugation was used to isolate PBMCs from 8.5 to 10 ml of fresh peripheral blood. Total RNA was extracted using Trizol reagent, and RNA quality was assessed on an Agilent 2100 Bioanalyzer. The sample was blood. This clonotype was sampled from a woman aged 25 to 39 with Graves' ophthalmopathy.

The DNA is TGTGCCCGGAGTCCCGGACAGGCCTATCAGCCCCAGCATTTT. Its coded protein is CARSPGQAYQPQHF. The chain is assembled from TRBV30 and TRBJ1-5; 7 junctional bases match TRBD1. CDR1 GTSNPN and CDR2 SVGIG were looked up in the germline V gene (reference sequence). The CDR3 starts with the cysteine, ends with the phenylalanine, and has 14 residues. Just CDR3 DNA is preserved here, 42 bases in frame from base 1.